What follows are 15 T cell receptor beta chains derived from one specimen sequenced in a study of CD8+ T cells in alopecia areata. Across about five patients, CD4+ cells underwent sorting into CD25+CD127- cells. Extracted RNA was reverse transcribed, and the resulting cDNA served as sequencing template. Measured with immunoSEQ multiplex PCR; TCRdb has only the in-frame clones, and not every one. The sample shows fewer than 40,000 clones, around half of them seen only once. The sample was CD4+ Tregs sorted from blood. Source of these receptors: a human donor with alopecia areata.

This clone was found a few times. The J gene is TRBJ2-5, the V gene TRBV6-5, with D possibly being TRBD2 (5 bases). V lost 5 bases and J lost 5, with 15 bases in between. The CDR3 sequence is 14 residues long. The germline V gene has CDR1 MNHEY and CDR2 SVGAGI. The CDR3 bases are TGTGCCAGCAGTATCGGAGGCTCCAGGGAGACCCAGTACTTC. Its protein is CASSIGGSRETQYF.

The rearrangement joins TRBV25-1 to TRBJ2-7; a weak D match, TRBD2 (6 bases). V lost 1 base to trimming and J lost 2 bases, with 15 bases between them. Germline CDR1 is MGHDK and CDR2 is SYGVNS. The CDR3 is made up of 16 amino acids. CDR3 nucleotide sequence: TGTGCCAGCAGTGAATCATATGGGACGGGGGCCTACGAGCAGTACTTC. This sequence encodes CASSESYGTGAYEQYF.

CDR3 loop: CASSQDFISNTEAFF. The CDR3 DNA reads as TGTGCCAGCAGCCAAGATTTTATTTCGAACACTGAAGCTTTCTTT. The V and J genes are TRBV14 and TRBJ1-1; D ambiguous. Trimming pared 0 bases from V and 1 base from J, leaving 9 bases between. Germline CDR1 SGHDN, CDR2 FVKESK. The CDR3 has 15 amino acids.

The rearrangement uses TRBV28 and TRBJ1-5; D remains ambiguous. Looked up from germline, CDR1 is MDHEN and CDR2 is SYDVKM. This CDR3 is 13 amino acids long. V gave up 3 bases and J gave up 0 bases, with 3 bases separating them. The CDR3 DNA reads as TGTGCCAGCAGTTTGGTTAGCAATCAGCCCCAGCATTTT. Translation: CASSLVSNQPQHF.

The chain couples TRBV7-3 to TRBJ1-1; D is possibly TRBD1 (5 bases). CDR1 and CDR2 (germline): SGHTA, FQGTGA. The CDR3 covers 13 residues. Between the trimmed V and J ends, which lost 4 bases and 3 bases, there was a span of 9 bases. In DNA form, the CDR3 reads TGTGCCAGCAGCTCCCAGGGAGACACTGAAGCTTTCTTT. It yields the protein CASSSQGDTEAFF.

V and J are TRBV5-1 and TRBJ2-1; no clear D gene. Germline CDR1 is SGHRS and CDR2 is YFSETQ. Trimming stripped 0 bases from V and 7 bases from J, with 11 bases between. The length of the CDR3 is 14 residues. CDR3 region: CASSLEGSRNEQFF. The CDR3 nucleotides are TGCGCCAGCAGCTTGGAAGGCTCCCGTAATGAGCAGTTCTTC.

J is TRBJ2-7 and V is TRBV25-1, with D possibly being TRBD1 or TRBD2 (5 bases each). This CDR3 comprises 13 residues. Trimming stripped 6 bases from V and 1 base from J, with 10 bases between. Germline CDR1 is MGHDK and CDR2 is SYGVNS. The CDR3 here is CASRRDGSYEQYF. DNA of the CDR3: TGTGCCAGCAGGAGGGACGGATCCTACGAGCAGTACTTC.

This clone counts as medium-sized. V is TRBV7-3 and J is TRBJ2-6; no clear D gene. Germline V gene sequence: CDR1 SGHTA, CDR2 FQGTGA. The CDR3 extends over 16 amino acids. V was pared by 5 bases and J by 0 bases, with 11 bases between. This chain's CDR3 is CASSKWLFSGANVLTF. The CDR3 DNA follows: TGTGCCAGCAGCAAGTGGCTCTTCTCTGGGGCCAACGTCCTGACTTTC.

The chain joins TRBV29-1 to TRBJ1-2, with D possibly being TRBD1 (6 bases). V was clipped by 6 bases and J by 3 bases, with 20 bases between them. Germline V gives CDR1 SQVTM, CDR2 ANQGSEA. The CDR3 contains 15 residues. This CDR3 reads CSVPVGGAYDYGYTF. As DNA, the CDR3 is TGCAGCGTCCCCGTTGGGGGGGCGTATGACTATGGCTACACCTTC.

V and J are TRBV9 and TRBJ2-2; no reliable D call. With 0 bases removed from V and 7 bases from J, the gap between germline ends came to 10 bases. The CDR3 contains 14 residues. Germline CDR1 and CDR2: SGDLS and YYNGEE. The CDR3 DNA reads TGTGCCAGCAGCGTAGGCCTCTCCATCGGGGAGCTGTTTTTT. It translates to CASSVGLSIGELFF.

The CDR3 protein is CASHGQLGRTDTQYF. Here the CDR3 DNA reads TGTGCCAGCCACGGACAGTTGGGTCGCACAGATACGCAGTATTTT. This chain links TRBV7-3 with TRBJ2-3; weak D call: TRBD1 (6 bases). CDR1 SGHTA and CDR2 FQGTGA come from the germline V gene. CDR3 length: 15 residues. V was pared by 8 bases and J by 1 base, with 16 bases between. Using reference TRBV7-3 and TRBJ2-3 for the parts outside the CDR3, the full variable domain is GAGVSQTPSNKVTEKGKYVELRCDPISGHTALYWYRQSLGQGPEFLIYFQGTGAADDSGLPNDRFFAVRPEGSVSTLKIQRTERGDSAVYLCASHGQLGRTDTQYFGPGTRLTVL.

V and J are TRBV5-1 and TRBJ2-1, with 14 nucleotides matching TRBD2. Germline loops: CDR1 SGHRS, CDR2 YFSETQ. This CDR3 has 17 amino acids. Germline trimming cut 4 bases from V and 7 bases from J; bases unmatched to any gene: 10. DNA for the CDR3: TGCGCCAGCAGCCCGGGACTAGCGGGAGTCCCCCAAAATGAGCAGTTCTTC. It encodes CASSPGLAGVPQNEQFF.

The CDR3 DNA sequence: TGCAGTGCTCCTTCGGGCTACGAGCAGTACTTC. This encodes CSAPSGYEQYF. The genes are TRBV20-1 and TRBJ2-7; D gene uncertain. The CDR3 sequence is 11 residues long. V lost 5 bases to trimming and J lost 3 bases, with 8 bases between them. In germline, CDR1 is DFQATT, CDR2 SNEGSKA (reference sequence).

This chain uses TRBV7-2 with TRBJ2-4; a possible D gene is TRBD2 (6 bases). Germline assignment: CDR1 SGHTA and CDR2 FQGNSA. The V gene lost 6 bases and the J gene lost 4 bases, with 16 bases spanning the gap. The CDR3 sequence is 15 residues long. The DNA for the CDR3 is TGTGCCAGCAGGTCTAAACGGGGGACTAAAAACATTCAGTACTTC. Protein: CASRSKRGTKNIQYF.

V is TRBV5-1 and J is TRBJ1-1; D may be TRBD1 (5 bases). Germline V gene sequence: CDR1 SGHRS, CDR2 YFSETQ. The V end lost 0 bases, the J end lost 1 base, and 7 bases lay between the germline ends. This CDR3 comprises 14 residues. The CDR3 DNA reads TGCGCCAGCAGCTTGGAGGGGACGAACACTGAAGCTTTCTTT. Translation gives CASSLEGTNTEAFF.